The present T cell receptor beta chain was sequenced within a study of T cells in Graves' hyperthyroidism and ophthalmopathy (dated by TCRdb to about 2019). For the wider study: Peripheral blood samples were taken at initial diagnosis, before any treatment was given. Following sampling, methimazole starting at 30 mg daily was given to hyperthyroidism patients, and high-dose intravenous methylprednisolone was given to ophthalmopathy patients. The 90 to 100 discovery patients were randomly split 7:3 into training and test sets. To identify distinguishing TCR V-J signatures, a discovery cohort of 95 to 100 patients was used, comprising approximately 40 with Graves' ophthalmopathy and 57 with stable Graves' hyperthyroidism. Thyroid tissue and blood T-cell repertoires from six Graves' hyperthyroidism patients were also compared in the study. Prospective prediction of ophthalmopathy was tested in an independent validation cohort of approximately 19 hyperthyroidism patients and roughly 16 patients who later progressed to ophthalmopathy. TCR Vbeta CDR3 sequencing of roughly 140 peripheral blood samples (around 45 ophthalmopathy, roughly 72 hyperthyroidism and roughly 17 progressor patients) is reported in the paper. General study outcomes and caveats: In validation, progression to ophthalmopathy was predicted by the model with nearly 71% sensitivity and 72.22% specificity, a median of roughly 6 months before onset. Blood samples also contained most of the expanded thyroid clonotypes (frequency above 0.001), which suggests that blood repertoires may reflect thyroid immune responses. Sample size was not statistically predetermined, and blinding of investigators to group allocation was not performed. In cross-validation, a model built on a 13 V-J signature told ophthalmopathy apart from stable hyperthyroidism with under 90% sensitivity and roughly 81% specificity, and in testing the same model reached 80%/75%.

Graves' hyperthyroidism was defined as stable when no progression to ophthalmopathy occurred over 18 months of follow-up. Hyperthyroidism patients were newly diagnosed, with disease duration under 2 months, and aged 18 to 65 years. Any patient with an uncontrolled infection, another autoimmune disease, pregnancy or lactation was excluded. Diagnoses were based on clinical symptoms, serum thyroxine and TRAb, thyroid ultrasound and orbital computed tomography. PBMCs were isolated from 8 to 10 ml of fresh peripheral blood by Ficoll-Paque density gradient centrifugation. Trizol reagent was used to extract total RNA, and RNA quality was then checked on an Agilent 2100 Bioanalyzer. Trimmed from V: 9 bases; trimmed from J: 2 bases; junction bases lacking a gene match: 13. From its cysteine to its phenylalanine, the CDR3 spans 19 amino acids. Only the CDR3 DNA stays, 57 bases, in frame from base 1. The germline V gene encodes CDR1 MNHEY and CDR2 SVGEGT.

The TCR beta CDR3 regions were amplified from RNA transcripts. For the first round of RT-PCR on the TCR CDR3, the HTBI primer set was used together with the Qiagen OneStep RT-PCR kit. A second multiplex PCR round built the libraries, followed by size selection and purification. Sequencing of the libraries was done on an Illumina HiSeq2000 using paired-end 100 bp reads. As for the original processing: SOAPnuke was used to process the raw data, throwing out any read that contained adapters or uncalled bases, had a mean Phred below 15, or lacked an exact constant-primer or identifier match. COPE v1.2.5 was used to merge high-quality paired reads, and clonotypes were defined as unique nucleotide sequences. MiTCR v1.1 was used to align clonotypes to the IMGT TRBV, TRBD and TRBJ reference segments. Only V-J combinations with frequency above 0.0001, covering 99% to 99.2% of repertoires, were analysed. The TCS score was defined as F50 (clonal expansion) divided by E x V (chaos), with BLOSUM62-based TCRdist calculated between CDR3 peptides within each V-J. Welch's t-statistics and random forest reduced around 510 V-J features to about 12, which were used in a naive Bayes classifier (R e1071). TCRdb reran the public reads through fastp at Q25 and MiXCR, keeping productive beta chains. A single entry per CDR3 protein holds the most common genes and DNA from its merged rows. The V and J calls were not made by the authors but by TCRdb's processing. Here the sample has approximately 590,000 distinct CDR3 sequences; 15% to 18% occur a single time. Of the sample, roughly 7.3% is held by the ten largest clones.

As concerns this clonotype: There is no known antigen for this receptor. No base quality values were provided; no much bigger clone lies one nucleotide off.

This sequence originates from a woman aged 25 to 45 with Graves' hyperthyroidism. Material: blood. The rearrangement joined TRBV6-2 or TRBV6-3 to TRBJ2-6; TRBD2 matches 13 bases in the middle. The sequenced DNA: TGTGCCAGTCCCGGGACTAGCGGGGCCTCCTCTACTGGGGCCAACGTCCTGACTTTC. This yields the protein CASPGTSGASSTGANVLTF.